This T cell receptor beta chain is drawn from a study of blood T cell repertoires in COVID-19. Whole-study context: T cells, B-cell-depleted T cells, or PBMCs supplied cDNA or gDNA.

Only one count was recorded for this clone. The table came from immunoSEQ multiplex PCR; TCRdb's copy has only in-frame clones and leaves some out. The profile covers about 59,000 clones, with 81% appearing a single time and under 30% taken by the ten largest. The specimen was peripheral blood. This receptor was taken from a woman aged 80 or older with active or convalescent COVID-19.

The CDR3 spells CASSLLWTSGGANEQYF. For the CDR3, the DNA is TGTGCCAGCAGCCTCCTTTGGACTAGCGGGGGGGCCAACGAGCAGTACTTC. V and J are TRBV4-2 and TRBJ2-7; 15 nucleotides agree with TRBD2. This CDR3 has 17 residues. Germline CDR1 is LGHNA and CDR2 is YNFKEQ. The ends lost 4 bases at V and 5 bases at J; junction bases unmatched: 9.